This is a list of T cell receptor beta chains from one sample in a study of T cells in Graves' hyperthyroidism and ophthalmopathy. TCRdb passed the multiplex PCR reads through MiXCR, listing each CDR3 protein once. The data contain some 700,000 distinct CDR3 sequences, about 18% of them seen just once; the ten biggest clones take up about 14%. Sequencing was performed on blood. The receptor set was obtained from a man aged 45-65 years with Graves' hyperthyroidism. CDR3s include the opening cysteine and the closing phenylalanine or tryptophan. Fields, in order: V gene, J gene, CDR3 length, D gene, clone size, CDR3 protein, CDR3 DNA. A D gene is named only where the DNA matches it firmly. Some rows mark clone size as missing; the rest say once, few, many or name a class of expanded clone.

TRBV29-1	TRBJ2-6	17	-	few	CSVRYRQQSSGANVLTF	TGCAGCGTAAGGTATAGGCAACAAAGCTCTGGGGCCAACGTCCTGACTTTC
TRBV28	TRBJ2-1	14	-	few	CASSPPPGYNEQFF	TGTGCCAGCAGTCCCCCGCCCGGCTACAATGAGCAGTTCTTC
TRBV2	TRBJ1-1	14	TRBD1	many	CASRKQGVNTEAFF	TGTGCCAGCAGGAAACAGGGGGTGAACACTGAAGCTTTCTTT
TRBV2	TRBJ2-7	14	TRBD1	many	CASSPGQGAFEQYF	TGTGCCAGCAGTCCGGGACAGGGGGCTTTCGAGCAGTACTTC
TRBV5-1	TRBJ2-3	14	TRBD1	-	CASSPGTASDTQYF	TGCGCCAGCAGCCCAGGGACAGCATCAGATACGCAGTATTTT
TRBV13	TRBJ2-3	17	TRBD2	-	CDSSLGLAGPITDTQYF	TGTGACAGCAGCTTGGGACTAGCGGGACCTATCACAGATACGCAGTATTTT
TRBV29-1	TRBJ1-2	13	-	many	CSVRPDGNYGYTF	TGCAGCGTACGTCCGGACGGGAACTATGGCTACACCTTC
TRBV3-1	TRBJ2-1	16	TRBD1	many	CASSHYRDSTYNEQFF	TGTGCCAGCAGCCATTACCGGGACAGCACCTACAATGAGCAGTTCTTC
TRBV20-1	TRBJ1-2	14	TRBD1	-	CSAYGTALEGGYTF	TGCAGTGCTTATGGGACAGCGCTCGAGGGGGGCTACACCTTC
TRBV7-9	TRBJ2-7	15	-	-	CASSSRDSYPYEQYF	TGTGCCAGCAGCTCCCGGGACTCCTATCCCTACGAGCAGTACTTC